Listed here is a single T cell receptor (beta chain). Its matching antigen is unknown. Naive CD4+ cells were sorted as CD4+CD8-CD45RO-CD45RA+; naive CD8+ as CD8+CD4-CD45RA+CD27bright. These data are taken from a study of healthy donors' naive CD4 and CD8 T cells. Each TCR library used roughly 510 ng of total RNA and a linear amplification protocol. TCRdb used MiXCR to reprocess the reads, holding one entry per CDR3 protein. Of roughly 200,000 distinct CDR3 sequences listed, under 85% are singletons. Trimming cost V 7 bases and J 8 bases, with 10 bases left between them. CDR1 MNHEY and CDR2 SMNVEV come from the germline V gene (reference sequence). The CDR3 has 11 amino acids. Overall study findings and caveats: Possible naive T cell homeostatic proliferation bias remained unaddressed. Chains were not paired, since alpha and beta were sequenced in bulk.

The V call is TRBV27, the J call TRBJ2-3, with a weak D call TRBD1 (5 bases). Sequences were obtained from naive CD4+ and CD8+ T cells sorted from blood, pooled from several donors. The TCR sequence derives from a pool of human donors in good health; the sample pools cells from several healthy donors. The CDR3 region has the DNA TGTGCCAGCAACGGTCAGGGTACGCAGTATTTT. Translating gives CASNGQGTQYF.